A selection of T cell receptor beta chains follows, all from one sample in a study of tumor-infiltrating lymphocytes in primary liver carcinoma. Each CDR3 protein is one row after TCRdb ran MiXCR on the multiplex PCR reads. Found here are about 37,000 distinct CDR3 sequences, roughly 77% of them singletons; the top ten hold around 38%. Source material: tumor-adjacent normal liver tissue. The receptors originated from a man between 40 and 49 years old with primary liver carcinoma and hepatitis B virus infection. Both conserved end residues are trimmed from each CDR3. Each record gives: D gene, J gene, CDR3 length, V gene, CDR3 protein. The D gene is left open where the match is weak.

D: -; J: TRBJ1-5; length: 11; V: TRBV4-3; CDR3: AIGQSREQPQH
D: -; J: TRBJ1-3; length: 11; V: TRBV29-1; CDR3: SVVTNSGNFIY
D: -; J: TRBJ2-7; length: 12; V: TRBV11-2; CDR3: ASNPRGGPYEQY
D: TRBD2; J: TRBJ2-1; length: 14; V: TRBV6-1; CDR3: ASSERLAGSYNEQF
D: TRBD2; J: TRBJ2-6; length: 16; V: TRBV6-5; CDR3: ASSYNPSGSTGANVLT
D: TRBD1; J: TRBJ2-2; length: 13; V: TRBV11-2; CDR3: ASGLKDRNTGKLF
D: -; J: TRBJ2-7; length: 12; V: TRBV6-5; CDR3: VSAPGTGVYEQY
D: -; J: TRBJ2-2; length: 12; V: TRBV6-5; CDR3: ASRYMAGTGELF
D: -; J: TRBJ1-5; length: 12; V: TRBV28; CDR3: ASRPAGSTQPQH
D: TRBD1; J: TRBJ2-5; length: 10; V: TRBV29-1; CDR3: SVGQARETQN
D: -; J: TRBJ1-2; length: 12; V: TRBV5-1; CDR3: ASSPWIWGDGYT
D: TRBD2; J: TRBJ2-3; length: 12; V: TRBV28; CDR3: ASSLSRGRAAQY
D: TRBD1; J: TRBJ2-5; length: 12; V: TRBV12-3/TRBV12-4; CDR3: ARAQGQSQESQY
D: TRBD2; J: TRBJ2-3; length: 13; V: TRBV4-1; CDR3: ASSQASGISDTQY
D: TRBD2; J: TRBJ2-3; length: 13; V: TRBV6-1; CDR3: ASSEGQRDTDTKY
D: -; J: TRBJ1-4; length: 11; V: TRBV12-3/TRBV12-4; CDR3: ARSLARTEKLF
D: -; J: TRBJ2-5; length: 11; V: TRBV10-3; CDR3: AISADGGETQY
D: TRBD2; J: TRBJ2-4; length: 15; V: TRBV11-2; CDR3: AIILDTSGIAKNIQY